Given below is one TCR beta chain in context. The data were taken from a study of blood T cell repertoires in COVID-19. Trimming shortened V by 2 bases and J by 2 bases, and 16 bases separated the two germline ends. The length of the CDR3 is 17 residues. CDR1 and CDR2 from the germline V gene are SGHVS and FQNEAQ. Sequencing used immunoSEQ multiplex PCR; TCRdb keeps in-frame clones, though not all of them. The sample lists about 170,000 clones; approximately 92% were seen once. This receptor was taken from a woman aged 45-59 years with acute or convalescent COVID-19. The sequenced sample was peripheral blood. The chain carries TRBV7-8 and TRBJ2-1; D is unclear. This chain's CDR3 is CASSLLPATQTYNEQFF. The CDR3 nucleotides are TGTGCCAGCAGCTTATTACCCGCGACTCAGACCTACAATGAGCAGTTCTTC.